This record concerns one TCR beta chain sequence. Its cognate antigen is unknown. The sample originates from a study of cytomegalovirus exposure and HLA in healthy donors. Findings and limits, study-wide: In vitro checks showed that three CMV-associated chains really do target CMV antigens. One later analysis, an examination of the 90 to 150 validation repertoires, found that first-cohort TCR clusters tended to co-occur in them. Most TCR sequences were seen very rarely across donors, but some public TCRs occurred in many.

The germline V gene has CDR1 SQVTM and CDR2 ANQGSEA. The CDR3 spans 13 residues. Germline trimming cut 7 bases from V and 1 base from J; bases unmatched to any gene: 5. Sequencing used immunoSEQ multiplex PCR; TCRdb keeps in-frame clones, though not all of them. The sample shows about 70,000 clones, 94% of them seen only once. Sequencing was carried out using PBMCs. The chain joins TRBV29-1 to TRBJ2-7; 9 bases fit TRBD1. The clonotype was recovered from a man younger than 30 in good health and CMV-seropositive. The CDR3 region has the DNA TGCAGCGGAGACAGGGGGTGTTCCTACGAGCAGTACTTC. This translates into CSGDRGCSYEQYF.